This T cell receptor (beta chain) emerged from a study of shared clonotypes between healthy human individuals. Study at large: Per donor, three plates held CD4 naive cells, three held CD4 memory, two held CD8 naive and one held CD8 memory. Findings and caveats of the study: Naive subsets generally had larger estimated richness than memory subsets.

This clone was found a few times. Its specificity is unknown. This specimen includes other DNA sequences encoding the same CDR3. Germline assignment: CDR1 SGHRS and CDR2 YFSETQ. After removal of 4 bases from V and 6 bases from J, the junction contained 6 bases not matched to a gene. The CDR3 consists of 13 residues. Using immunoSEQ multiplex PCR, the repertoire was profiled, and TCRdb retains in-frame clones only, with some absent. Of roughly 2,500,000 clones detected, over 85% appear once; the ten largest clones hold approximately 0.36%. The origin of this receptor is a young man in good health. Some clones in this sample may be carry-over from other donors' samples. The V and J genes are TRBV5-1 and TRBJ2-7; TRBD1 matches at 8 bases. Sequencing was carried out using naive CD4+ T cells from PBMCs. As to subset: CD45RA+ positively selected. CDR3 region: CASSGGQGGEQYF. CDR3 DNA sequence: TGCGCCAGCAGCGGCGGACAGGGCGGCGAGCAGTACTTC. Looking up the rest from reference TRBV5-1 and TRBJ2-7 gives the full variable domain: KAGVTQTPRYLIKTRGQQVTLSCSPISGHRSVSWYQQTPGQGLQFLFEYFSETQRNKGNFPGRFSGRQFSNSRSEMNVSTLELGDSALYLCASSGGQGGEQYFGPGTRLTVT.